Listed below are T cell receptor beta chains from one sample, sequenced in a study of blood T cell repertoires in COVID-19. Sequencing used immunoSEQ multiplex PCR; TCRdb keeps in-frame clones, though not all of them. Of about 220,000 clones detected, around 84% appear once; the ten largest clones hold around 3%. Material: peripheral blood. Every receptor here comes from a man aged 45 to 65 who had recovered from COVID-19. The CDR3 runs from the conserved cysteine through the conserved F or W. Fields, in order: V gene, CDR3 length, clone size, J gene, D gene, CDR3 DNA, CDR3 protein. The D gene is left open where the match is weak. The size entry is marked missing in some rows and otherwise reads once, few, many or a size class.

v_gene: TRBV30; len: 13; abundance: -; j_gene: TRBJ1-1; d_gene: TRBD1; CDR3nt: TGTGCCTGGAGTGTAACCGGGACAGGGGCTTCTTTCTTT; CDR3aa: CAWSVTGTGASFF
v_gene: TRBV5-4; len: 13; abundance: -; j_gene: TRBJ2-1; d_gene: TRBD1; CDR3nt: TGTGCCAGCAGCTATACAGGGGTCCATGAGCAGTTCTTC; CDR3aa: CASSYTGVHEQFF
v_gene: TRBV28; len: 14; abundance: -; j_gene: TRBJ1-1; d_gene: TRBD1; CDR3nt: TGTGCCAGCAGTGTGACAGGGGGAGACACTGAAGCTTTCTTT; CDR3aa: CASSVTGGDTEAFF
v_gene: TRBV20-1; len: 14; abundance: -; j_gene: TRBJ2-1; d_gene: TRBD1; CDR3nt: TGCAGTGCTAGTACAGGGGATAGGGTGAATGAGCAGTTCTTC; CDR3aa: CSASTGDRVNEQFF
v_gene: TRBV6-4; len: 15; abundance: -; j_gene: TRBJ1-4; d_gene: -; CDR3nt: TGTGCCAGCCCACGGCGGAAACGAGCCAATGAAAAACTGTTTTTT; CDR3aa: CASPRRKRANEKLFF
v_gene: TRBV11-3; len: 13; abundance: -; j_gene: TRBJ2-1; d_gene: -; CDR3nt: TGTGCCAGCTCAGTCTCGGGCTACAATGAGCAGTTCTTC; CDR3aa: CASSVSGYNEQFF
v_gene: TRBV29-1; len: 13; abundance: -; j_gene: TRBJ2-1; d_gene: TRBD2; CDR3nt: TGCAGCGCCGGGACTAGCGGGAGGGATGAGCAGTTCTTC; CDR3aa: CSAGTSGRDEQFF
v_gene: TRBV21-1; len: 15; abundance: -; j_gene: TRBJ2-1; d_gene: -; CDR3nt: TGTGCCAGCACCTGGGCCGGAAGCTCCTACAATGAGCAGTTCTTC; CDR3aa: CASTWAGSSYNEQFF
v_gene: TRBV27; len: 13; abundance: -; j_gene: TRBJ2-7; d_gene: TRBD1; CDR3nt: TGTGCCAGCAAGGACAGGGTCGCCTACGAGCAGTACTTC; CDR3aa: CASKDRVAYEQYF
v_gene: TRBV5-1; len: 15; abundance: few; j_gene: TRBJ2-7; d_gene: -; CDR3nt: TGCGCCAGCAGCTTACAAGGCAGGGGAACGGGCGAGCAGTACTTC; CDR3aa: CASSLQGRGTGEQYF
v_gene: TRBV19; len: 17; abundance: -; j_gene: TRBJ2-1; d_gene: TRBD2; CDR3nt: TGTGCCAGTGACCTTGGGACTAGCGGGAGGGCCGCGAATGAGCAGTTCTTC; CDR3aa: CASDLGTSGRAANEQFF
v_gene: TRBV4-2; len: 18; abundance: -; j_gene: TRBJ1-6; d_gene: TRBD1; CDR3nt: TGTGCCAGCAGCCAAACGGGACAGGGGGCTAACTATAATTCACCCCTCCACTTT; CDR3aa: CASSQTGQGANYNSPLHF
v_gene: TRBV7-9; len: 15; abundance: -; j_gene: TRBJ1-4; d_gene: -; CDR3nt: TGTGCCAGCAGCTTATTGGGGAGCGGCGATGAAAAACTGTTTTTT; CDR3aa: CASSLLGSGDEKLFF
v_gene: TRBV28; len: 15; abundance: -; j_gene: TRBJ2-7; d_gene: -; CDR3nt: TGTGCCAGCAGTTTGCGGCCAGGGTACGCCTACGAGCAGTACTTC; CDR3aa: CASSLRPGYAYEQYF
v_gene: TRBV7-6; len: 14; abundance: -; j_gene: TRBJ2-7; d_gene: -; CDR3nt: TGTGCCAGCAGCTTACTCCTAGCCAGCTACGAGCAGTACTTC; CDR3aa: CASSLLLASYEQYF
v_gene: TRBV27; len: 14; abundance: -; j_gene: TRBJ1-3; d_gene: TRBD1; CDR3nt: TGTGCCAGCTCTAGGGACAGGTCTTTGAACACCATATATTTT; CDR3aa: CASSRDRSLNTIYF
v_gene: TRBV19; len: 15; abundance: -; j_gene: TRBJ2-1; d_gene: TRBD2; CDR3nt: TGTGCCAGTATCCAAGGGACTAGCGGGAACAATGAGCAGTTCTTC; CDR3aa: CASIQGTSGNNEQFF
v_gene: TRBV24-1; len: 13; abundance: once; j_gene: TRBJ2-1; d_gene: TRBD1; CDR3nt: TGTGCCACCAGTGACCGATACAGGGGTGAGCAGTTCTTC; CDR3aa: CATSDRYRGEQFF
v_gene: TRBV11-2; len: 12; abundance: -; j_gene: TRBJ2-3; d_gene: TRBD2; CDR3nt: TGTGCCAGCAGTCGGGAGGGGCGACAGCAGTATTTT; CDR3aa: CASSREGRQQYF
v_gene: TRBV12-3/TRBV12-4; len: 11; abundance: few; j_gene: TRBJ1-5; d_gene: -; CDR3nt: TGTGCCAGCGGGGGGAATCAGCCCCAGCATTTT; CDR3aa: CASGGNQPQHF
v_gene: TRBV6-5; len: 14; abundance: -; j_gene: TRBJ2-2; d_gene: -; CDR3nt: TGTGCCAGCAGGAACCCTAGGAGGACCGGGGAGCTGTTTTTT; CDR3aa: CASRNPRRTGELFF
v_gene: TRBV5-4; len: 15; abundance: -; j_gene: TRBJ2-7; d_gene: -; CDR3nt: TGTGCCAGCAGCTTGCAGGAAGGGGCCTCCTACGAGCAGTACTTC; CDR3aa: CASSLQEGASYEQYF
v_gene: TRBV27; len: 20; abundance: -; j_gene: TRBJ2-3; d_gene: TRBD2; CDR3nt: TGTGCCAGCAGTCCACCTAGACCTCGGGTTAGCGGGAGGGCCAAAGATACGCAGTATTTT; CDR3aa: CASSPPRPRVSGRAKDTQYF
v_gene: TRBV5-1; len: 14; abundance: -; j_gene: TRBJ1-2; d_gene: TRBD1; CDR3nt: TGCGCCAGCAGTACCCCGGGACAGGGACGAGGCTACACCTTC; CDR3aa: CASSTPGQGRGYTF
v_gene: TRBV24-1; len: 14; abundance: -; j_gene: TRBJ2-1; d_gene: -; CDR3nt: TGTGCCACCAGTGATGGCCCTTTAGCCAATGAGCAGTTCTTC; CDR3aa: CATSDGPLANEQFF
v_gene: TRBV27; len: 16; abundance: -; j_gene: TRBJ1-1; d_gene: -; CDR3nt: TGTGCCAGCAAAACAAAGGGGCAGGTTATGAACACTGAAGCTTTCTTT; CDR3aa: CASKTKGQVMNTEAFF
v_gene: TRBV9; len: 14; abundance: -; j_gene: TRBJ2-2; d_gene: TRBD1; CDR3nt: TGTGCCAGCAGCGTAGAGGGGGCTGGAGGGGAGCTGTTTTTT; CDR3aa: CASSVEGAGGELFF
v_gene: TRBV6-5; len: 14; abundance: -; j_gene: TRBJ1-5; d_gene: -; CDR3nt: TGTGCCAGCAGTCCGGGAGGGGCGGGTCAGCCCCAGCATTTT; CDR3aa: CASSPGGAGQPQHF
v_gene: TRBV3-1/TRBV3-2; len: 13; abundance: -; j_gene: TRBJ1-2; d_gene: -; CDR3nt: TGTGCCAGCAGCCAAGCCGGGTTCTATGGCTACACCTTC; CDR3aa: CASSQAGFYGYTF
v_gene: TRBV30; len: 15; abundance: -; j_gene: TRBJ2-7; d_gene: TRBD2; CDR3nt: TGTGCCTGGAGTAAAGGGACTAGCGGGAGATACGAGCAGTACTTC; CDR3aa: CAWSKGTSGRYEQYF
v_gene: TRBV7-9; len: 17; abundance: few; j_gene: TRBJ1-3; d_gene: -; CDR3nt: TGTGCCAGCAGCCCTCGGAGGGGTGGCGTCTCTGGAAACACCATATATTTT; CDR3aa: CASSPRRGGVSGNTIYF
v_gene: TRBV20-1; len: 11; abundance: -; j_gene: TRBJ1-1; d_gene: -; CDR3nt: TGCAGTGCTACCGGTAGAGCTGAAGCTTTCTTT; CDR3aa: CSATGRAEAFF
v_gene: TRBV2; len: 16; abundance: -; j_gene: TRBJ1-6; d_gene: TRBD1; CDR3nt: TGTGCCAGCAGTGGGGCCGCCGGGACAGCTAATTCACCCCTCCACTTT; CDR3aa: CASSGAAGTANSPLHF
v_gene: TRBV7-9; len: 13; abundance: -; j_gene: TRBJ1-1; d_gene: -; CDR3nt: TGTGCCAGCAGCCCTAGATCCGCCCCTGAAGCTTTCTTT; CDR3aa: CASSPRSAPEAFF
v_gene: TRBV7-2; len: 19; abundance: -; j_gene: TRBJ2-6; d_gene: TRBD1; CDR3nt: TGTGCCAGCTCCATCAATCCCAGGGGGCGAGGGTCTGGGGCCAACGTCCTGACTTTC; CDR3aa: CASSINPRGRGSGANVLTF
v_gene: TRBV20-1; len: 16; abundance: -; j_gene: TRBJ2-4; d_gene: -; CDR3nt: TGCAGTGCTAGTGATTGGGGTCGAGGGGCCAAAAACATTCAGTACTTC; CDR3aa: CSASDWGRGAKNIQYF
v_gene: TRBV10-2; len: 14; abundance: -; j_gene: TRBJ2-7; d_gene: TRBD1; CDR3nt: TGCGCCAGCACTAAGGACAGGGTATCGAGGGAGCAGTACTTC; CDR3aa: CASTKDRVSREQYF
v_gene: TRBV7-9; len: 16; abundance: few; j_gene: TRBJ2-1; d_gene: -; CDR3nt: TGTGCCAGCAGCTTTCGTGGACAGTCCTTTCTCAATGAGCAGTTCTTC; CDR3aa: CASSFRGQSFLNEQFF
v_gene: TRBV7-9; len: 15; abundance: -; j_gene: TRBJ2-5; d_gene: TRBD2; CDR3nt: TGTGCCAGCAGCTTTATAGCGGGAGGGCCGGAGACCCAGTACTTC; CDR3aa: CASSFIAGGPETQYF
v_gene: TRBV6-2/TRBV6-3; len: 17; abundance: -; j_gene: TRBJ2-1; d_gene: -; CDR3nt: TGTGCCAGCAGTTACTCGACTGTAGGGGTTAAAAAAGATGAGCAGTTCTTC; CDR3aa: CASSYSTVGVKKDEQFF
v_gene: TRBV10-3; len: 15; abundance: -; j_gene: TRBJ1-2; d_gene: -; CDR3nt: TGTGCCATCAGTGAGGCCATTGGGGCAGGGTATGGCTACACCTTC; CDR3aa: CAISEAIGAGYGYTF
v_gene: TRBV25-1; len: 14; abundance: -; j_gene: TRBJ1-2; d_gene: -; CDR3nt: TGTGCCAGCAGTGAATGGGGAGAGTACTATGGCTACACCTTC; CDR3aa: CASSEWGEYYGYTF
v_gene: TRBV18; len: 14; abundance: -; j_gene: TRBJ2-5; d_gene: -; CDR3nt: TGTGCCAGCTCACGGCATAGCCTTAAAGAGACCCAGTACTTC; CDR3aa: CASSRHSLKETQYF
v_gene: TRBV7-2; len: 15; abundance: once; j_gene: TRBJ2-2; d_gene: -; CDR3nt: TGTGCCAGCAGCTTATTCAACGCGAGGACCGGGGAGCTGTTTTTT; CDR3aa: CASSLFNARTGELFF
v_gene: TRBV13; len: 17; abundance: -; j_gene: TRBJ2-3; d_gene: TRBD2; CDR3nt: TGTGCCAGCAGCTTAGAACGGGCCCAGCGGGAGGCAGATACGCAGTATTTT; CDR3aa: CASSLERAQREADTQYF
v_gene: TRBV7-8; len: 15; abundance: -; j_gene: TRBJ2-1; d_gene: TRBD2; CDR3nt: TGTGCCAGCAGCTTATCGGCAGGGAGGGTCAATGAGCAGTTCTTC; CDR3aa: CASSLSAGRVNEQFF